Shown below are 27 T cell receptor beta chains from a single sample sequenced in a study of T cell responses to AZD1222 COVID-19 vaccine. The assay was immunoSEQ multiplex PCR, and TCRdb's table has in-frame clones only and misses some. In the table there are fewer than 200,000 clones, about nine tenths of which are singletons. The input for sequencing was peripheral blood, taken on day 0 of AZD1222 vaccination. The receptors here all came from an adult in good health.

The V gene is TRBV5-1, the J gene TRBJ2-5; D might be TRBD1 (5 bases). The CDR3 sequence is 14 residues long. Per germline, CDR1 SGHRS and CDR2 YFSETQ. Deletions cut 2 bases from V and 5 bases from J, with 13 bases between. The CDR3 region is CASSFRQSGETQYF. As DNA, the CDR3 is TGCGCCAGCAGCTTTCGACAGTCTGGGGAGACCCAGTACTTC.

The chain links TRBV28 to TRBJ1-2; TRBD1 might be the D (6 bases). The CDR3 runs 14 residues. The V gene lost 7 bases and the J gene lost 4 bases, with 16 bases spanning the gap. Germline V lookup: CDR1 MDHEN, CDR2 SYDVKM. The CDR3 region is CASISGEDSYGYTF. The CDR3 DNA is TGTGCCAGCATATCAGGGGAGGATTCCTATGGCTACACCTTC.

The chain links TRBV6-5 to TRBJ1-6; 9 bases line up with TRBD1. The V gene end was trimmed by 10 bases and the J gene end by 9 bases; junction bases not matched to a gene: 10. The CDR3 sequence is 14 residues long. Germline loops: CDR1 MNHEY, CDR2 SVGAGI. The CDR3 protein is CATAGTGPSSPLHF. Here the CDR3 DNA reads TGTGCCACTGCCGGGACAGGGCCTTCTTCACCCCTCCACTTT.

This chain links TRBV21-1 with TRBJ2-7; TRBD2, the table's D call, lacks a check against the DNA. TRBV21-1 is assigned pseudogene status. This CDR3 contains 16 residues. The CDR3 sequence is CASSKDTAGGGYEQYF. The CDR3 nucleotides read TGTGCCAGCAGCAAAGATACAGCGGGGGGTGGCTACGAGCAGTACTTC.

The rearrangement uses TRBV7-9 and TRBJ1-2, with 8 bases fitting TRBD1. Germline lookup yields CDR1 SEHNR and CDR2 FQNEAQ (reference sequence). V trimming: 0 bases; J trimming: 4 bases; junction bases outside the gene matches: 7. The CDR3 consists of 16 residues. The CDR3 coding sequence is TGTGCCAGCAGCTTAGCACGGACAGGGCCTTTCTATGGCTACACCTTC. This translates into CASSLARTGPFYGYTF.

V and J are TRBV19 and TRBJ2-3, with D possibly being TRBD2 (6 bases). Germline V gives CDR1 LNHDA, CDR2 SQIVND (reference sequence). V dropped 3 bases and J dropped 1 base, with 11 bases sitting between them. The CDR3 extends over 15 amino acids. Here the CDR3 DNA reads TGTGCCAGTAGTATGCGGCGGGACCGCACAGATACGCAGTATTTT. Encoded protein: CASSMRRDRTDTQYF.

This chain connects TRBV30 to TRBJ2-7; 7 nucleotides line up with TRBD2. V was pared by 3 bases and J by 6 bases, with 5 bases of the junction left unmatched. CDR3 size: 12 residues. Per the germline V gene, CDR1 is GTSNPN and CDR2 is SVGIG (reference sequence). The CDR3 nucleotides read TGTGCCTGGAGGGGGGGGACGGTCGAGCAGTACTTC. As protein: CAWRGGTVEQYF.

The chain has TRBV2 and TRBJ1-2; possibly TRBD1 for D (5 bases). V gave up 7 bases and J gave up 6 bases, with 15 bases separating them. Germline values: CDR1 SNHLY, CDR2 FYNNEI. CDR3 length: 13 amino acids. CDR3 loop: CASIGREFDGYTF. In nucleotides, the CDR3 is TGTGCCAGCATAGGCAGGGAGTTTGATGGCTACACCTTC.

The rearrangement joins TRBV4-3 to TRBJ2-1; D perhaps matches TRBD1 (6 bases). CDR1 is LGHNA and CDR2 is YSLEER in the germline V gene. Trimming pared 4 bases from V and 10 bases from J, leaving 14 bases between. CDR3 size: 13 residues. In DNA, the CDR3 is TGCGCCAGCAGCCGGGGGTCCGGGACAGAGCAGTTCTTC. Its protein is CASSRGSGTEQFF.

The CDR3 sequence is CASSLSGSTNEKLFF. DNA of the CDR3: TGCGCCAGCAGCTTATCTGGGTCAACTAATGAAAAACTGTTTTTT. The J gene is TRBJ1-4, the V gene TRBV5-1; D unresolved. This CDR3 spans 15 amino acids. Germline V gene sequence: CDR1 SGHRS, CDR2 YFSETQ. Trimming removed 2 bases from V and 0 bases from J, with 8 bases in between.

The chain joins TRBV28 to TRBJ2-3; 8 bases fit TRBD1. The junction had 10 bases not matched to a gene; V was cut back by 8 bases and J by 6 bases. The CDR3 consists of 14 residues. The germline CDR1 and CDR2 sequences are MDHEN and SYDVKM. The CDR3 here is CASYTGGLGDTQYF. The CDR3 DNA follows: TGTGCCAGCTACACAGGGGGATTAGGGGATACGCAGTATTTT.

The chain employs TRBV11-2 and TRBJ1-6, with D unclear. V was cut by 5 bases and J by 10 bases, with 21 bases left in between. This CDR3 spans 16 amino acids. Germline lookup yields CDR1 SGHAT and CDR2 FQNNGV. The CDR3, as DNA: TGTGCCAGCAGCCCTTCGTGGGCTTCCCAGAGATCACCCCTCCACTTT. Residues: CASSPSWASQRSPLHF.

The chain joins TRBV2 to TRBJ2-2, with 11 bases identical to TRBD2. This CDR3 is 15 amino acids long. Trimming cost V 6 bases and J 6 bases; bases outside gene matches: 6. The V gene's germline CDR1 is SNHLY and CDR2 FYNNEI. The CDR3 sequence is CASRGLAVFPGELFF. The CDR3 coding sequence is TGTGCCAGCAGGGGACTAGCGGTTTTCCCCGGGGAGCTGTTTTTT.

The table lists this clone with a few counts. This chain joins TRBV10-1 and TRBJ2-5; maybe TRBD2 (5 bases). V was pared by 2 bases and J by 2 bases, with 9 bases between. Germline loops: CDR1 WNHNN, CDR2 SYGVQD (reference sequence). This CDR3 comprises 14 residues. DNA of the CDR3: TGCGCCAGCAGTGAGGGGCTAGCACAAGAGACCCAGTACTTC. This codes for CASSEGLAQETQYF.

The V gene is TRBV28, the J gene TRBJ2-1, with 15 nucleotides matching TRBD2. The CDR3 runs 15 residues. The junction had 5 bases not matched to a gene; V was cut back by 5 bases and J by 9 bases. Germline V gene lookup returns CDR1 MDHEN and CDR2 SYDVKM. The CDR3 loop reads CASSTGLAGGTEQFF. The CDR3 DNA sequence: TGTGCCAGCAGTACCGGACTAGCGGGGGGGACTGAGCAGTTCTTC. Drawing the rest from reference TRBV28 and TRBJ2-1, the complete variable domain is DVKVTQSSRYLVKRTGEKVFLECVQDMDHENMFWYRQDPGLGLRLIYFSYDVKMKEKGDIPEGYSVSREKKERFSLILESASTNQTSMYLCASSTGLAGGTEQFFGPGTRLTVL.

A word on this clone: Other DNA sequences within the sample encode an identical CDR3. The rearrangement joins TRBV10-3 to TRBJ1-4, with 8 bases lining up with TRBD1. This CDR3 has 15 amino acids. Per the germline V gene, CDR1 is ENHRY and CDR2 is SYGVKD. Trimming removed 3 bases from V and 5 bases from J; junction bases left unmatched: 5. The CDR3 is CAISDSRTGNEKLFF. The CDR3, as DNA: TGTGCCATCAGTGATAGTAGGACAGGGAATGAAAAACTGTTTTTT.

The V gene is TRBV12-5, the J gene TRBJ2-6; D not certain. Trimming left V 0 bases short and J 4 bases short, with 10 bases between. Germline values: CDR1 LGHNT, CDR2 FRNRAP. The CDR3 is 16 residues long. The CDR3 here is CASGLVLQSGANVLTF. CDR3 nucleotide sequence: TGTGCTAGTGGTTTGGTACTCCAAAGCGGGGCCAACGTCCTGACTTTC.

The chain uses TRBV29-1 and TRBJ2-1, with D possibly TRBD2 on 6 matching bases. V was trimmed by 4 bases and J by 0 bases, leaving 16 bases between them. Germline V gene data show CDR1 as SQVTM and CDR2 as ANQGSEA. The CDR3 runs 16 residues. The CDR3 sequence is CSVGSQRANSYNEQFF. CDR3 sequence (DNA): TGCAGCGTTGGAAGTCAGCGGGCCAACTCCTACAATGAGCAGTTCTTC.

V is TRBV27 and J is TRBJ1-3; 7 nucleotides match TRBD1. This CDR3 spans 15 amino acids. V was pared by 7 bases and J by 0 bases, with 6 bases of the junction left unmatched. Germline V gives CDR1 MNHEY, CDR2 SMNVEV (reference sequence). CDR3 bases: TGTGCCAGCAAACGGGGACAGAGCTCTGGAAACACCATATATTTT. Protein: CASKRGQSSGNTIYF.

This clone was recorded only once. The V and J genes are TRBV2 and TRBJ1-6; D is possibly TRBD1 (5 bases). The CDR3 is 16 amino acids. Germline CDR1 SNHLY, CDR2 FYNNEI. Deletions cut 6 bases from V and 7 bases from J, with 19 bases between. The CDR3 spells CASSQGWDPRNSPLHF. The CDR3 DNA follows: TGTGCCAGCAGCCAAGGGTGGGACCCCCGCAATTCACCCCTCCACTTT.

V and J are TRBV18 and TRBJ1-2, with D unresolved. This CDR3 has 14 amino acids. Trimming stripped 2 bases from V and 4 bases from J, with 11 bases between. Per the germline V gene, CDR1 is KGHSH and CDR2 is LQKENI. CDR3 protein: CASSPSSTVYGYTF. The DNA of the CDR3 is TGTGCCAGCTCACCATCTTCGACCGTCTATGGCTACACCTTC.

CDR3 coding DNA: TGTGCCAGCAGTCAGGGGGCGGCTAACTATGGCTACACCTTC. Protein sequence: CASSQGAANYGYTF. V is TRBV27 and J is TRBJ1-2; 8 bases map to TRBD1. Germline CDR1 and CDR2: MNHEY and SMNVEV (reference sequence). The CDR3 extends over 14 amino acids. After removal of 5 bases from V and 0 bases from J, the junction contained 2 bases not matched to a gene.

In DNA, the CDR3 is TGTGCCAGCAGTTTATTAGGAGGATATTCCTTCTGGCAGCAGTTCTTC. This encodes CASSLLGGYSFWQQFF. The chain links TRBV27 to TRBJ2-1, with a possible D match to TRBD2 (5 bases). The CDR3 totals 16 residues. The germline V and J ends were trimmed by 1 base and 11 bases, with 21 bases remaining between them. From germline, CDR1 is MNHEY and CDR2 SMNVEV (reference sequence).

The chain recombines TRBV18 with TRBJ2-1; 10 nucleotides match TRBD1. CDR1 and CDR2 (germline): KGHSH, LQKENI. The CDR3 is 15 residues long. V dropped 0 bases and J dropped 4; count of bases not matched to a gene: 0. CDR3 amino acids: CASSPPGQGYNEQFF. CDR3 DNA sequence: TGTGCCAGCTCACCACCGGGACAGGGGTACAATGAGCAGTTCTTC.

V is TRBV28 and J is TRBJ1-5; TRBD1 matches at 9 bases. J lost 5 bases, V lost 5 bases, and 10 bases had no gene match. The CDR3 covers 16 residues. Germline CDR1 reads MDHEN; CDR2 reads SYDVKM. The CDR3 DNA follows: TGTGCCAGCAGTCCACCTCCCGGGACAGGGCATCAGCCCCAGCATTTT. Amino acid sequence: CASSPPPGTGHQPQHF.

The CDR3 DNA is TGTGCCACCCAGGCCGGGACGGGATTATCCCATGAGCAGTTCTTC. It codes for CATQAGTGLSHEQFF. The chain couples TRBV19 to TRBJ2-1; D may match TRBD1 or TRBD2 (5 bases each). Germline CDR1 is LNHDA and CDR2 is SQIVND (reference sequence). This CDR3 has 15 amino acids. V was pared by 10 bases and J by 8 bases, with 24 bases between. The variable domain in full, with the rest retrieved from reference TRBV19 and TRBJ2-1, is DGGITQSPKYLFRKEGQNVTLSCEQNLNHDAMYWYRQDPGQGLRLIYYSQIVNDFQKGDIAEGYSVSREKKESFPLTVTSAQKNPTAFYLCATQAGTGLSHEQFFGPGTRLTVL.

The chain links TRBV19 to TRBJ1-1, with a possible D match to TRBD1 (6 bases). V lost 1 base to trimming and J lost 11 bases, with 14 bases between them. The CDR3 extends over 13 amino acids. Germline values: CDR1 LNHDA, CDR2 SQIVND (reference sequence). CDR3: CASSIARQVTAFF. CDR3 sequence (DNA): TGTGCCAGTAGTATAGCTAGACAGGTCACCGCTTTCTTT.